The 6 T cell receptor beta chains presented below share a single source sample, sequenced in a study of identical twins. TCRdb re-called the 5' RACE reads through MiXCR, storing one row per CDR3 protein. The sample includes about 530,000 distinct CDR3 sequences, 15% of them seen just once. The same data also contributed to another study, on yellow fever vaccine responses in identical twins.

Sequencing was done on a sample of CD4+ T cells sorted from blood. The receptors were gathered from a young woman in good health.

The chain employs TRBV29-1 and TRBJ2-7, with 7 bases aligning to TRBD1. Germline V gene data show CDR1 as SQVTM and CDR2 as ANQGSEA. CDR3 length equals 12 residues. V dropped 7 bases and J dropped 5; count of bases not matched to a gene: 8. The CDR3 DNA follows: TGCAGCGCACAGACAGGGACGAACGAGCAGTACGTC. It specifies CSAQTGTNEQYV.

Only a few counts were recorded for this clonotype. This chain uses TRBV11-2 with TRBJ2-4; TRBD1 aligns across 10 bases. V shed 5 bases, J shed 1 base, and the junction held 5 bases outside the gene matches. The CDR3 is 16 amino acids. CDR1 is SGHAT and CDR2 is FQNNGV in the germline V gene. The DNA of the CDR3 is TGTGCCAGCAGCCAGGACAGGGGGACGGCCAAAAACATTCAGTACTTC. Encoded protein: CASSQDRGTAKNIQYF. Drawing the rest from reference TRBV11-2 and TRBJ2-4, the complete variable domain is EAGVAQSPRYKIIEKRQSVAFWCNPISGHATLYWYQQILGQGPKLLIQFQNNGVVDDSQLPKDRFSAERLKGVDSTLKIQPAKLEDSAVYLCASSQDRGTAKNIQYFGAGTRLSVL.

At least ten counts were recorded for this clonotype. V and J are TRBV5-1 and TRBJ1-1; a possible D gene is TRBD1 (5 bases). V lost 4 bases and J 2 bases, leaving 15 bases between the germline ends. This CDR3 comprises 15 residues. Germline V gene lookup returns CDR1 SGHRS and CDR2 YFSETQ. CDR3 region: CASSPTTGSNTEAFF. The CDR3 nucleotides are TGCGCCAGCAGCCCAACTACAGGCAGCAACACTGAAGCTTTCTTT.

The chain is built from TRBV12-3 or TRBV12-4 and TRBJ2-5, with a possible D match to TRBD1 (5 bases). Trimming cost V 6 bases and J 5 bases, with 19 bases left between them. The CDR3 is 15 amino acids. Here the CDR3 DNA reads TGTGCCAGCAGCCCTGAAGGTAGGGGCTTGGAGACCCAGTACTTC. Protein product: CASSPEGRGLETQYF.

The CDR3 bases are TGTGCCAGCAGTCCGATGGGGGTGAGAAATCAGCCCCAGCATTTT. This encodes CASSPMGVRNQPQHF. This rearrangement joins TRBV28 to TRBJ1-5, with D possibly matching TRBD1 (5 bases). Trimming pared 5 bases from V and 4 bases from J, leaving 15 bases between. The CDR3 runs 15 residues. Germline V gene lookup returns CDR1 MDHEN and CDR2 SYDVKM.

This clonotype has more than one count but fewer than ten. The V gene is TRBV11-1, the J gene TRBJ1-5, with 8 positions matching TRBD1. The ends lost 1 base at V and 0 bases at J; junction bases unmatched: 14. This CDR3 has 20 amino acids. The germline gives CDR1 SGHAT, CDR2 FQDESV (reference sequence). The CDR3 here is CASSLVPGQGASYSNQPQHF. In nucleotides, the CDR3 is TGTGCCAGCAGCTTAGTACCCGGGCAGGGGGCCTCGTATAGCAATCAGCCCCAGCATTTT.